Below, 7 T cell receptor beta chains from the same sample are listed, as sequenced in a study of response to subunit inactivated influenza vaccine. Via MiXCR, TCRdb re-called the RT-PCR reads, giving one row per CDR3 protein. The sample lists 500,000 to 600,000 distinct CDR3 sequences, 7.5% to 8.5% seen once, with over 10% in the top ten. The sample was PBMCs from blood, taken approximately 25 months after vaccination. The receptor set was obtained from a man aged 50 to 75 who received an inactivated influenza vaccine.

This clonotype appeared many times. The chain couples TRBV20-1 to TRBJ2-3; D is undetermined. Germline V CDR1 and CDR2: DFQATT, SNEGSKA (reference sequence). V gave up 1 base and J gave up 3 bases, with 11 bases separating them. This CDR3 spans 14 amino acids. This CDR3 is CSARAREGTDTQYF. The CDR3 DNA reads TGCAGTGCTAGAGCCAGAGAAGGGACAGATACGCAGTATTTT.

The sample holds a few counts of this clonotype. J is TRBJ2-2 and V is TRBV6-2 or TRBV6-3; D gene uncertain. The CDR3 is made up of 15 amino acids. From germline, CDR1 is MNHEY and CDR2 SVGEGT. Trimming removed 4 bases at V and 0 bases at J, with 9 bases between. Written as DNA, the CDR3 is TGTGCCAGCAGTTGGGCAAGAGCGAACACCGGGGAGCTGTTTTTT. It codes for CASSWARANTGELFF.

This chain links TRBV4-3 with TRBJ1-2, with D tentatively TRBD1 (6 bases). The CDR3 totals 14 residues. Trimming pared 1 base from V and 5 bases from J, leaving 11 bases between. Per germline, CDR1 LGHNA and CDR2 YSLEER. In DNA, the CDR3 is TGCGCCAGCAGCCAAGTCCAGGGGTATTATGGCTACACCTTC. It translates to CASSQVQGYYGYTF.

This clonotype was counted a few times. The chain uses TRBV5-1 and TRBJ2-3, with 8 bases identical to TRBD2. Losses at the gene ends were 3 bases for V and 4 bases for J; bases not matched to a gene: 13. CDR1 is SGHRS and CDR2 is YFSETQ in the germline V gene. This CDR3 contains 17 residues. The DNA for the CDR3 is TGCGCCAGCAGCTGGGAAGGGGGAGCGGGAGTGGCAGATACGCAGTATTTT. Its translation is CASSWEGGAGVADTQYF. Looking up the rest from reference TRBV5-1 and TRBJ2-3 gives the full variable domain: KAGVTQTPRYLIKTRGQQVTLSCSPISGHRSVSWYQQTPGQGLQFLFEYFSETQRNKGNFPGRFSGRQFSNSRSEMNVSTLELGDSALYLCASSWEGGAGVADTQYFGPGTRLTVL.

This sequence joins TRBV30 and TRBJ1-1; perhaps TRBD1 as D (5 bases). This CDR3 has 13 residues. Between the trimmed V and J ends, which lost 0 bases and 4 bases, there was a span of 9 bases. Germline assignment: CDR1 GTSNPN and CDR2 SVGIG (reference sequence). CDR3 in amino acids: CAWSVDRLTEAFF. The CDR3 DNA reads TGTGCCTGGAGTGTCGACAGACTCACTGAAGCTTTCTTT. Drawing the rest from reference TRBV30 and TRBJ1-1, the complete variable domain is SQTIHQWPATLVQPVGSPLSLECTVEGTSNPNLYWYRQAAGRGLQLLFYSVGIGQISSEVPQNLSASRPQDRQFILSSKKLLLSDSGFYLCAWSVDRLTEAFFGQGTRLTVV.

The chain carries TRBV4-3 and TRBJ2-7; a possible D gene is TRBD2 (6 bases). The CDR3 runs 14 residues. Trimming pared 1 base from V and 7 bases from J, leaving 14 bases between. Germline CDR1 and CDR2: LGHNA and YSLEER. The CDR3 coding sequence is TGCGCCAGCAGCCAAGCCCGGCGCGGGGAGGAGCAGTACTTC. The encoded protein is CASSQARRGEEQYF.

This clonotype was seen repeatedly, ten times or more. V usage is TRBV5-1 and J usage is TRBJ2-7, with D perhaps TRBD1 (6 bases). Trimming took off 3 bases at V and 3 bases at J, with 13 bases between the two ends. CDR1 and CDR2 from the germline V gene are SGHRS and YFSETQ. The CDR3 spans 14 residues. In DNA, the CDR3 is TGCGCCAGCAGCTCAGGACAGACGGACTACGAGCAGTACTTC. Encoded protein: CASSSGQTDYEQYF.